The subject of this entry is one T cell receptor (beta chain). V lost 7 bases, J lost 0 bases, and 16 bases lay in between. The CDR3 loop spans 14 amino acids. Germline V gene data show CDR1 as SQVTM and CDR2 as ANQGSEA. This sample is part of a study of blood T cell repertoires in COVID-19. Study-level background: Nucleic acid was either cDNA or gDNA, and it came from T cells, B-cell-depleted T cells, or PBMCs.

TCRdb keeps only in-frame clones here, not all; method: immunoSEQ multiplex PCR. The sample has some 81,000 clones, about 90% seen once. The sequenced material came from peripheral blood. The TCR sequence derives from a woman in her fifties or sixties in a cohort sampled during active COVID-19. This rearrangement joins TRBV29-1 to TRBJ2-7; possible D gene TRBD1, 6 bases. The CDR3 nucleotides are TGCAGCGCCGCTGGACAGACCTCCTCCTACGAGCAGTACTTC. It is translated as CSAAGQTSSYEQYF.